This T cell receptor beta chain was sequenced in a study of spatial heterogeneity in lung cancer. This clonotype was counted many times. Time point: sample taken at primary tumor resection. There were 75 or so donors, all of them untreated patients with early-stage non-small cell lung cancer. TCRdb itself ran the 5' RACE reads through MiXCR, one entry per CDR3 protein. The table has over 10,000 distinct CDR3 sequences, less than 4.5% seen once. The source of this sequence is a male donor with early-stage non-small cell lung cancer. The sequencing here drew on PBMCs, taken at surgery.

CDR3 sequence reads: CASSLRTSGSPYEQYF. The CDR3 DNA is TGTGCCAGCAGCTTACGGACTAGCGGGAGTCCCTACGAGCAGTACTTC. V gene TRBV7-9 combines with J gene TRBJ2-7; the match to TRBD2 covers 13 bases. J lost 2 bases, V lost 2 bases, and 3 bases had no gene match. The germline gives CDR1 SEHNR, CDR2 FQNEAQ (reference sequence). The CDR3 consists of 16 residues.